These 17 T cell receptor beta chains were sequenced from one sample in a study of cytomegalovirus exposure and HLA in healthy donors. In the PCR, 60 Vbeta and 13 Jbeta primers were used. Profiled with immunoSEQ multiplex PCR; TCRdb holds only in-frame clones, not every one. The repertoire holds some 150,000 clones, roughly 87% seen once, with over 0.8% in the top ten. Specimen: PBMCs. The receptors shown here come from a woman aged 30 to 39 in good health and CMV-seronegative.

The CDR3 DNA sequence: TGTGCCACCCCCGGGACAGGGGGATTCGAGCAGTACTTC. Protein sequence: CATPGTGGFEQYF. The V gene is TRBV6-1, the J gene TRBJ2-5; 11 bases line up with TRBD1. The DNA matches TRBJ2-7 better at its end, which makes the J call doubtful. Germline lookup yields CDR1 MNHNS and CDR2 SASEGT. The CDR3 loop spans 13 amino acids.

The genes are TRBV11-2 and TRBJ2-7; 8 bases agree with TRBD2. Germline-derived CDR1 and CDR2 are SGHAT and FQNNGV. V gave up 5 bases and J gave up 4 bases; unmatched junction bases: 13. CDR3 length equals 16 residues. CDR3 DNA sequence: TGTGCCAGCAGCCCCTTCGTCAGCGGGAGTTTTTACGAGCAGTACTTC. This codes for CASSPFVSGSFYEQYF.

The genes are TRBV9 and TRBJ1-2; 8 bases are shared with TRBD1. The CDR3 is 15 residues long. Germline V gene sequence: CDR1 SGDLS, CDR2 YYNGEE. The ends lost 0 bases at V and 7 bases at J; junction bases unmatched: 8. The CDR3 bases are TGTGCCAGCAGCGTAGGGGACGGCAGGGGGCCTGGCTACACCTTC. Translating it yields CASSVGDGRGPGYTF.

The V gene is TRBV6-5, the J gene TRBJ2-7; the match to TRBD1 covers 9 bases. The V segment lost 7 bases and the J segment 0 bases; nucleotides outside the gene matches: 7. Germline V gene data show CDR1 as MNHEY and CDR2 as SVGAGI. CDR3 size: 15 residues. The CDR3 bases are TGTGCCAGCACAGGGACAGGGTTATACTCCTACGAGCAGTACTTC. Residues: CASTGTGLYSYEQYF.

This chain joins TRBV30 and TRBJ2-7; a possible D gene is TRBD1 (5 bases). Trimming removed 2 bases from V and 2 bases from J, with 7 bases in between. This CDR3 region has 12 residues. The germline V gene encodes CDR1 GTSNPN and CDR2 SVGIG (reference sequence). CDR3 sequence reads: CAWSPGPYEQYF. The CDR3 bases are TGTGCCTGGAGTCCAGGGCCCTACGAGCAGTACTTC.

This clone was seen a single time. The chain is built from TRBV4-1 and TRBJ1-5, with 9 bases that match TRBD1. The CDR3 has 14 amino acids. From germline, CDR1 is MGHRA and CDR2 YSYEKL. J was trimmed by 6 bases and V by 4 bases; bases with no gene match: 4. CDR3 DNA: TGCGCCAGCAGCCCGGGACAGGGAAGTCAGCCCCAGCATTTT. Translating gives CASSPGQGSQPQHF.

The rearrangement links TRBV18 to TRBJ2-3; D uncertain. CDR1 is KGHSH and CDR2 is LQKENI in the germline V gene. With 5 bases removed from V and 0 bases from J, the gap between germline ends came to 3 bases. CDR3 size: 12 residues. This CDR3 reads CASSSSTDTQYF. DNA for the CDR3: TGTGCCAGCTCATCTAGCACAGATACGCAGTATTTT.

The chain carries TRBV7-2 and TRBJ2-5; TRBD1 matches at 8 bases. The germline V gene encodes CDR1 SGHTA and CDR2 FQGNSA. V lost 5 bases to trimming and J lost 5 bases; unmatched junction nucleotides: 10. The CDR3 length is 15 residues. The CDR3 sequence is CASSPAGGAWETQYF. In DNA form, the CDR3 reads TGTGCCAGCAGCCCCGCAGGGGGCGCTTGGGAGACCCAGTACTTC.

This clone came up a few times. The chain recombines TRBV4-2 with TRBJ2-3, with D possibly being TRBD2 (6 bases). The CDR3 sequence is 17 residues long. Per the germline V gene, CDR1 is LGHNA and CDR2 is YNFKEQ. V shed 1 base and J shed 0 bases, with 14 bases lying between them. For the CDR3, the DNA is TGTGCCAGCAGCCAAGTAACTGGGGGGTTAAGCACAGATACGCAGTATTTT. It is translated as CASSQVTGGLSTDTQYF.

V gene TRBV7-9 combines with J gene TRBJ2-3; 11 nucleotides agree with TRBD1. The CDR3 consists of 17 residues. V trimming: 5 bases; J trimming: 3 bases; junction bases outside the gene matches: 10. Germline V gene lookup returns CDR1 SEHNR and CDR2 FQNEAQ (reference sequence). CDR3 protein: CASSTSTGTGGTDTQYF. In DNA, the CDR3 is TGTGCCAGCAGCACTTCGACCGGGACAGGGGGGACAGATACGCAGTATTTT.

For this clone: The sample contains more than one DNA sequence encoding this CDR3. This rearrangement joins TRBV5-4 to TRBJ2-7, with 10 bases fitting TRBD2. CDR1 and CDR2 from the germline V gene are SGHNT and YYREEE (reference sequence). The CDR3 is 13 amino acids. Unmatched junction bases numbered 1, after V lost 3 bases and J lost 4 bases. As DNA, the CDR3 is TGTGCCAGCAGCTCTAGCGGGAGTTACGAGCAGTACTTC. This translates into CASSSSGSYEQYF.

The gene calls are TRBV5-6 and TRBJ2-1, with TRBD2 identical over 8 bases. Germline CDR1 SGHDT, CDR2 YYEEEE. V lost 7 bases, J lost 7 bases, and 13 bases stayed unmatched. The CDR3 is 15 residues long. The DNA of the CDR3 is TGTGCCAGCGGCCTCGACGGGAGGGCGTGGAATGAGCAGTTCTTC. Its protein product is CASGLDGRAWNEQFF.

This clone was observed once. The rearrangement uses TRBV11-2 and TRBJ2-5; a weak D match, TRBD1 (6 bases). The CDR3 covers 13 residues. Trimming cost V 5 bases and J 6 bases, with 13 bases left between them. Germline CDR1 SGHAT, CDR2 FQNNGV. CDR3 in DNA: TGTGCCAGCAGCCCCGGGACATCCAAGACCCAGTACTTC. Its protein is CASSPGTSKTQYF.

The V gene is TRBV30, the J gene TRBJ2-7, with a tentative D call TRBD2 (5 bases). Germline-derived CDR1 and CDR2 are GTSNPN and SVGIG (reference sequence). With 1 base removed from V and 3 bases from J, the gap between germline ends came to 10 bases. This CDR3 comprises 13 residues. CDR3 protein: CAWSGGYDYEQYF. CDR3 bases: TGTGCCTGGAGTGGCGGGTACGACTACGAGCAGTACTTC.

The chain employs TRBV19 and TRBJ2-1, with 7 bases lining up with TRBD1. This CDR3 has 16 residues. Germline values: CDR1 LNHDA, CDR2 SQIVND (reference sequence). The ends lost 3 bases at V and 3 bases at J; junction bases unmatched: 8. The CDR3 spells CASSIKDRRSYNEQFF. The CDR3 region has the DNA TGTGCCAGTAGTATCAAGGACAGGAGAAGCTACAATGAGCAGTTCTTC.

V is TRBV7-9 and J is TRBJ1-2, with D possibly matching TRBD1 (5 bases). CDR3 length: 17 amino acids. Germline V gene data show CDR1 as SEHNR and CDR2 as FQNEAQ (reference sequence). With 3 bases removed from V and 1 base from J, the gap between germline ends came to 18 bases. The CDR3 loop is CASSFWGNPGNNYGYTF. As DNA, the CDR3 is TGTGCCAGCAGCTTTTGGGGCAACCCAGGAAATAACTATGGCTACACCTTC.

The rearrangement joins TRBV6-6 to TRBJ2-5; D may be TRBD1 (5 bases). Germline CDR1 and CDR2: MNHNY and SVGAGI (reference sequence). This CDR3 spans 14 amino acids. V was shortened by 5 bases and J by 10 bases, with 20 bases between the two germline ends. CDR3 sequence: CASSAPQGSVGQYF. In DNA form, the CDR3 reads TGTGCCAGCAGTGCGCCCCAGGGCTCGGTGGGCCAGTACTTC.